The 22 T cell receptor beta chains reported below all come from one sample, sequenced in a study of T cells in women clearing cervical HPV infection. Repertoires were generated with immunoSEQ multiplex PCR, while TCRdb's copy carries only in-frame clones and drops some. This repertoire comprises approximately 31,000 clones; its ten largest clones make up more than 6%. Sequenced: blood buffy coat. Receptor source: a woman aged 18 to 75 with a cervical HPV16 infection that either progressed to CIN3+ or cleared (not recorded which).

In regard to this clone: The read ends 3 residues before the CDR3 terminus; that terminus is restored from the germline J gene. V gene TRBV5-1 combines with J gene TRBJ2-5; D call uncertain. V was shortened by 2 bases and J by 5 bases, with 16 bases between the two germline ends. The CDR3 is 15 amino acids. Germline assignment: CDR1 SGHRS and CDR2 YFSETQ. CDR3 protein: CASSLAGTSRETQYF. The DNA read from the CDR3 is TGCGCCAGCAGCTTAGCAGGCACCTCCCGCGAGACC.

Of note for this clone: The read gets to within 3 residues of the CDR3 end, and the germline J gene fills in the rest. The chain recombines TRBV19 with TRBJ1-5; no clear D. The CDR3 is made up of 17 amino acids. The germline CDR1 and CDR2 sequences are LNHDA and SQIVND (reference sequence). V was trimmed by 4 bases and J by 0 bases, leaving 16 bases between them. CDR3 DNA, as far as it was read: TGTGCCAGTAGTAGGGCAGGAAAGATATATAGCAATCAGCCC. It translates to CASSRAGKIYSNQP. The whole CDR3 sequence reads CASSRAGKIYSNQPQHF.

For this clone: Read data end 3 residues before the CDR3 end; the end is taken from the germline J gene. The V gene is TRBV2, the J gene TRBJ2-2; tentatively, D is TRBD1 (6 bases). CDR3 length equals 16 residues. CDR1 and CDR2 (germline): SNHLY, FYNNEI. Between the trimmed V and J ends, which lost 8 bases and 1 base, there was a span of 17 bases. The CDR3 spells CASSTGSGVNTGELFF. The CDR3 bases that were read are TGTGCCAGCTCGACGGGGTCAGGGGTGAACACCGGGGAG.

Of note for this clone: The sequenced fragment ends 3 residues before the CDR3 boundary, so the rest is inferred from the germline J gene. V is TRBV5-1 and J is TRBJ2-3; D may be TRBD1 (6 bases). There are 13 residues in the CDR3. Germline values: CDR1 SGHRS, CDR2 YFSETQ. This CDR3 is CASSFQGQETQYF. The DNA read from the CDR3 is TGCGCCAGCAGCTTTCAGGGGCAAGAGACG.

Comment on this clone: The read falls 3 residues short of the CDR3 end, and the missing part is taken from the germline J gene. Other DNA sequences of this sample code for an identical CDR3. The V gene is TRBV20-1, the J gene TRBJ2-5; TRBD2 agrees at 10 bases. Germline assignment: CDR1 DFQATT and CDR2 SNEGSKA (reference sequence). Trimming at V came to 3 bases and at J to 2 bases, leaving 0 bases not matched to a gene. This CDR3 has 13 amino acids. CDR3 region: CSARTSGQETQYF. CDR3 bases read: TGCAGTGCTAGGACTAGCGGGCAAGAGACC.

Points on this clone: From the germline J gene comes the end of the CDR3, since the read stops 3 residues before it. The gene calls are TRBV20-1 and TRBJ2-7, with 8 bases matching TRBD2. CDR1 and CDR2 from the germline V gene are DFQATT and SNEGSKA (reference sequence). Unmatched junction bases numbered 8, after V lost 6 bases and J lost 1 base. The length of the CDR3 is 14 residues. The CDR3 reads CSAGAGATSYEQYF. CDR3 DNA, as far as it was read: TGCAGTGCGGGAGCGGGAGCGACATCCTACGAG.

On this clone itself: The sequence runs out 3 residues before the end of the CDR3; the remainder is reconstructed from the germline J gene. The genes are TRBV19 and TRBJ2-4; 8 positions match TRBD1. The CDR3 extends over 13 amino acids. Looked up from germline, CDR1 is LNHDA and CDR2 is SQIVND (reference sequence). This CDR3 is CASSHGTGHGQYF. CDR3 DNA, as far as it was read: TGTGCCAGTAGTCACGGGACAGGTCATGGT.

On this clone: The CDR3 extends 3 residues past the end of the read, so its final part is completed from the germline J gene. This chain links TRBV30 with TRBJ1-4; 10 bases agree with TRBD1. V trimming: 5 bases; J trimming: 8 bases; junction bases outside the gene matches: 8. The CDR3 is 14 residues long. Germline assignment: CDR1 GTSNPN and CDR2 SVGIG (reference sequence). CDR3 in amino acids: CAWAAGTGVEKLFF. CDR3 bases read: TGTGCCTGGGCCGCCGGGACAGGGGTCGAAAAA. Combining the CDR3 with reference TRBV30 and TRBJ1-4 gives the whole variable domain SQTIHQWPATLVQPVGSPLSLECTVEGTSNPNLYWYRQAAGRGLQLLFYSVGIGQISSEVPQNLSASRPQDRQFILSSKKLLLSDSGFYLCAWAAGTGVEKLFFGSGTQLSVL.

Worth noting for this clone: Mismatch with germline at one junction end may stem from a read error. The DNA ends 3 residues before the CDR3 does, and the rest of the CDR3 is filled in from the germline J gene. The V and J genes are TRBV4-2 and TRBJ1-4, with 8 bases fitting TRBD1. The CDR3 contains 15 residues. Germline loops: CDR1 LGHNA, CDR2 YNFKEQ. The covered CDR3 bases are TGCGCCAGCAGCCAGGGCAGGGGGCGTGGGGAAAAA. The encoded protein is CASSQGRGRGEK. The full-length CDR3 reads as CASSQGRGRGEKLFF.

Turning to this clone: The CDR3 end lies 3 residues beyond the end of the read and is filled in from the germline J gene. This chain joins TRBV20-1 and TRBJ2-7, with 10 nucleotides matching TRBD2. The CDR3 contains 15 residues. Germline loops: CDR1 DFQATT, CDR2 SNEGSKA (reference sequence). V lost 5 bases and J lost 4; bases outside the gene matches: 11. CDR3 DNA, as far as it was read: TGCAGTGCTGGGACTGGAGCGGGGGGGTTATACGAG. Amino acid sequence: CSAGTGAGGLYE. The complete CDR3 protein is CSAGTGAGGLYEQYF.

Concerning this clone itself: The CDR3 is cut off 3 residues early in the read; its end comes from the germline J gene. The chain links TRBV2 to TRBJ2-1; 8 bases match TRBD2. There are 15 residues in the CDR3. The V gene's germline CDR1 is SNHLY and CDR2 FYNNEI. The ends lost 6 bases at V and 2 bases at J; junction bases unmatched: 6. The CDR3 here is CASRLLAAAYNEQFF. The sequenced CDR3 bases are TGTGCCAGCAGGTTACTAGCGGCCGCCTACAATGAG.

Of note for this clone: From the germline J gene comes the end of the CDR3, since the read stops 3 residues before it. The chain carries TRBV19 and TRBJ1-1; D is perhaps TRBD1 (5 bases). The CDR3 is 14 amino acids. Looked up from germline, CDR1 is LNHDA and CDR2 is SQIVND (reference sequence). V lost 10 bases to trimming and J lost 6 bases, with 21 bases between them. The CDR3 here is CATQPSGGSAEAFF. CDR3 DNA, as far as it was read: TGTGCCACTCAACCCTCGGGGGGATCGGCTGAA.

As regards this clone: The read terminates 3 residues before the CDR3 end, so the remaining end is supplied by the germline J gene. The rearrangement links TRBV2 to TRBJ2-3; D is possibly TRBD1 (5 bases). CDR3 length: 14 residues. Germline V gene sequence: CDR1 SNHLY, CDR2 FYNNEI. The CDR3 sequence: CASSRMGRNQPQYF. The covered CDR3 bases are TGTGCCAGCAGCCGCATGGGGCGCAATCAGCCG.

On this clone itself: Sequencing ends 3 residues short of the CDR3 end; the germline J gene provides the rest. This rearrangement joins TRBV15 to TRBJ1-3; D might be TRBD1 (5 bases). Trimming left V 5 bases short and J 0 bases short, with 11 bases between. Germline CDR1 and CDR2: LNHNV and YYDKDF (reference sequence). This CDR3 comprises 15 residues. The CDR3 reads CATSFNRSSGNTIYF. CDR3 DNA, as far as it was read: TGTGCCACCAGCTTCAACAGGAGCTCTGGAAACACC. The whole variable domain, remainder taken from reference TRBV15 and TRBJ1-3, is DAMVIQNPRYQVTQFGKPVTLSCSQTLNHNVMYWYQQKSSQAPKLLFHYYDKDFNNEADTPDNFQSRRPNTSFCFLDIRSPGLGDTAMYLCATSFNRSSGNTIYFGEGSWLTVV.

About this clone: Read coverage stops 3 residues before the CDR3 terminus; the germline J gene supplies the remainder. The chain combines TRBV14 with TRBJ2-7, with TRBD1 matching 9 bases. Looked up from germline, CDR1 is SGHDN and CDR2 is FVKESK. This CDR3 contains 14 residues. Trimming took 3 bases from V and 2 from J; bases not matched to a gene: 2. CDR3: CASSHRTGAYEQYF. Partial CDR3 DNA: TGTGCCAGCAGCCATAGGACAGGGGCCTACGAG.

As for this clone: A junction end diverges from the germline sequence, so it may reflect a read error. The CDR3 end falls 3 residues outside the read, so it is completed with the germline J gene. The chain recombines TRBV20-1 with TRBJ2-3, with 9 bases that match TRBD2. Germline V lookup: CDR1 DFQATT, CDR2 SNEGSKA (reference sequence). The CDR3 extends over 14 amino acids. The DNA read from the CDR3 is TGCAGTGCCAGAGCTGGACTAGCGACAGATACG. Its protein is CSARAGLATDT. The full CDR3 protein reads CSARAGLATDTQYF.

On this clone itself: The read comes to an end 3 residues before the CDR3 does, leaving the germline J gene to fill in the end. The chain employs TRBV2 and TRBJ2-7; TRBD1 aligns across 9 bases. V dropped 6 bases and J dropped 4; count of bases not matched to a gene: 1. Germline CDR1 reads SNHLY; CDR2 reads FYNNEI. The CDR3 loop spans 12 amino acids. CDR3 DNA (partial): TGTGCCAGCAGGGGGACAGGGTACGAG. It specifies CASRGTGYE. The whole CDR3 region reads CASRGTGYEQYF.

In the case of this clone: The sequenced fragment ends 3 residues before the CDR3 boundary, so the rest is inferred from the germline J gene. The chain carries TRBV20-1 and TRBJ2-3, with 8 bases aligning to TRBD1. Germline CDR1 is DFQATT and CDR2 is SNEGSKA (reference sequence). Trimming cost V 3 bases and J 0 bases; bases outside gene matches: 8. The CDR3 runs to 16 residues. The chain's CDR3 is CSARELDRGSTDTQYF. CDR3 DNA, as far as it was read: TGCAGTGCTAGGGAACTAGACAGGGGAAGCACAGATACG.

Remarks on this clone: Read sequence stops 3 residues before the CDR3 end, and the germline J gene provides the missing end. The rearrangement joins TRBV19 to TRBJ1-2, with D perhaps matching TRBD1 (6 bases). This CDR3 is built from 18 residues. V lost 4 bases to trimming and J lost 0 bases, with 21 bases between them. CDR1 is LNHDA, CDR2 SQIVND, per germline (reference sequence). CDR3 bases read: TGTGCCAGTAGTACCACGATCGGAGGACAGCGAGCTAACTATGGC. Translated, it gives CASSTTIGGQRANYG. The whole CDR3 sequence is CASSTTIGGQRANYGYTF.

Details on this clone: The read ends 3 residues before the CDR3 terminus; that terminus is restored from the germline J gene. The chain recombines TRBV18 with TRBJ1-1; D unclear. Germline V gene sequence: CDR1 KGHSH, CDR2 LQKENI. CDR3 length: 19 amino acids. V was pared by 2 bases and J by 0 bases, with 22 bases between. CDR3 protein: CASSPFWIHPGTMNTEAFF. The DNA read from the CDR3 is TGTGCCAGCTCACCATTCTGGATACATCCAGGAACCATGAACACTGAA.

On this clone itself: The read ends 3 residues before the CDR3 terminus; that terminus is restored from the germline J gene. The chain carries TRBV7-6 and TRBJ2-5; 7 bases align to TRBD2. Germline V gene data show CDR1 as SGHVS and CDR2 as FNYEAQ. The V gene end was trimmed by 1 base and the J gene end by 4 bases; junction bases not matched to a gene: 3. The CDR3 runs 14 residues. This chain's CDR3 is CASSLVAGAETQYF. The CDR3 bases that were read are TGTGCCAGCAGCTTAGTGGCGGGAGCAGAGACC. Filled out from reference TRBV7-6 and TRBJ2-5, the complete variable domain reads GAGVSQSPRYKVTKRGQDVALRCDPISGHVSLYWYRQALGQGPEFLTYFNYEAQQDKSGLPNDRFSAERPEGSISTLTIQRTEQRDSAMYRCASSLVAGAETQYFGPGTRLLVL.

For this clone: The sequenced fragment ends 3 residues before the CDR3 boundary, so the rest is inferred from the germline J gene. The chain links TRBV29-1 to TRBJ2-3; 7 bases are a match to TRBD1. Germline V gene lookup returns CDR1 SQVTM and CDR2 ANQGSEA. This CDR3 is 14 amino acids long. This chain's CDR3 is CSVCPGQSGWTQYF. The sequenced part of the CDR3 DNA is TGCAGCGTTTGTCCGGGACAGTCCGGGTGGACG.